This T cell receptor beta chain was sequenced during a study of T-cell reconstitution after alpha-beta-depleted transplantation in children. Unique molecular identifiers featured in how the TCRbeta library was prepared. A single record per CDR3 protein comes from TCRdb applying MiXCR to the PCR reads. The sample contains 640,000 or so distinct CDR3 sequences, 16% of which appear only once. V was shortened by 1 base and J by 0 bases, with 9 bases between the two germline ends. This CDR3 is 15 amino acids long. The germline CDR1 and CDR2 sequences are MNHEY and SVGAGI. The clonotype was recovered from a human donor who donated a stem cell graft to a child with acute myeloid leukemia. This rearrangement joins TRBV6-5 to TRBJ2-5; no firm D call. The specimen was PBMCs from the stem cell graft donor, collected from the stem cell graft. The CDR3 loop reads CASSYFGGDQETQYF. CDR3 coding DNA: TGTGCCAGCAGTTACTTCGGCGGAGACCAAGAGACCCAGTACTTC.